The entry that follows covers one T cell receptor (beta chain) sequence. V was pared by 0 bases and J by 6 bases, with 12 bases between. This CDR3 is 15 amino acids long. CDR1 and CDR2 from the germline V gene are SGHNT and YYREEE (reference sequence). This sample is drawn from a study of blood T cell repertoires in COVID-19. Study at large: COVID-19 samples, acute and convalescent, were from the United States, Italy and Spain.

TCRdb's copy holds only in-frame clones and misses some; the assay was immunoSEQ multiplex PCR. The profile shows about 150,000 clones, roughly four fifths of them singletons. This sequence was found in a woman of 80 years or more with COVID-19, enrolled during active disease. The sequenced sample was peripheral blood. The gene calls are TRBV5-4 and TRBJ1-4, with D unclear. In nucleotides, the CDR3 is TGTGCCAGCAGCTTGGATCCGTCTAAGTATGAAAAACTGTTTTTT. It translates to CASSLDPSKYEKLFF.